This T cell receptor beta chain emerged from a study of spatial heterogeneity in lung cancer. About the study: Detection consistently captured more beta-chain sequences than alpha-chain sequences.

Time point described: sample taken at primary tumor resection. Donors were 72 untreated early-stage non-small cell lung cancer patients. No cell sorting; template was whole RNA from tumor, lung tissue or PBMC. TCR cDNA molecules were tagged individually, and each one carried a unique molecular identifier. MiXCR, applied by TCRdb to the 5' RACE reads, yields one record per CDR3 protein. The sample lists some 38,000 distinct CDR3 sequences; around 7.5% were seen once. The sample holds many counts of this clonotype. The CDR3 length is 14 residues. J gave up 4 bases and V 2 bases, and 1 base lay outside the gene matches. Germline loops: CDR1 MNHNY, CDR2 SVGAGI (reference sequence).

V gene TRBV6-6 combines with J gene TRBJ1-5; 8 bases are a match to TRBD1. This sequence originates from a male donor with early-stage non-small cell lung cancer. Specimen: PBMCs, collected at surgery. The CDR3 loop is CASSYGQGNQPQHF. In DNA form, the CDR3 reads TGTGCCAGCAGTTACGGACAGGGTAATCAGCCCCAGCATTTT.